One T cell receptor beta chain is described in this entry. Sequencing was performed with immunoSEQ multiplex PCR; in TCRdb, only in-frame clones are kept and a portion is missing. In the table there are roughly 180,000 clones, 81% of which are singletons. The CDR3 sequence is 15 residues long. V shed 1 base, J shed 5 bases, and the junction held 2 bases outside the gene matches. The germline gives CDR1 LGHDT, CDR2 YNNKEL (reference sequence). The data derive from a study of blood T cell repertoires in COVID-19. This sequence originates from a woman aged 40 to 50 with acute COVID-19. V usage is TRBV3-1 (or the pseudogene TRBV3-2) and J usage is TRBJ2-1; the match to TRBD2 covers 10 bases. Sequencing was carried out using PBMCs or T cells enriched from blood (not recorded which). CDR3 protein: CASSQVGLADNEQFF. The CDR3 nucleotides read TGTGCCAGCAGCCAAGTCGGACTAGCGGACAATGAGCAGTTCTTC.